The entry below describes one TCR beta chain. Its target is not known. The data were taken from a study of blood T cells in healthy people across ages. Points from the study as a whole: Versus aged donors, long-lived donors had higher diversity and more naive CD4+ cells.

Primers used in a second PCR of roughly 7 to 11 cycles were a sample-barcoded 5' primer and a J-beta primer mix. TCRdb ran MiXCR on the 5' RACE reads and lists one entry per CDR3 protein. Of more than 550,000 distinct CDR3 sequences in the sample, about a fifth were seen once. V dropped 0 bases and J dropped 7 bases, with 21 bases sitting between them. This CDR3 contains 18 residues. The V gene's germline CDR1 is KGHDR and CDR2 SFDVKD. The clonotype was recovered from a man in his sixties or seventies in good health. Material: blood. The chain uses TRBV24-1 and TRBJ2-1; tentative D call: TRBD2 (5 bases). The CDR3 nucleotides read TGTGCCACCAGTGATTTGCCCCCCGGCGGGTTCCCGCGGAATGAGCAGTTCTTC. Protein: CATSDLPPGGFPRNEQFF.